Following are 21 T cell receptor beta chains from one sample sequenced in a study of blood T cells in healthy people across ages. A J-beta primer mix and a sample-barcoded 5' primer were used in a second PCR of roughly 6 to 11 cycles. TCRdb itself ran the 5' RACE reads through MiXCR, one entry per CDR3 protein. Counted here are roughly 700,000 distinct CDR3 sequences, around 49% occurring once; the ten biggest clones make up roughly a third. The sample consisted of blood. These TCRs come from a woman aged 60-75 years in good health.

This rearrangement joins TRBV18 to TRBJ2-1; D call uncertain. The J call may be incorrect, as the DNA end agrees better with TRBJ2-7. This CDR3 is built from 15 residues. CDR1 and CDR2 (germline): KGHSH, LQKENI. The CDR3 DNA sequence: TGTGCCAGCTCACCAACGCCAAGCTCCTACAATGAGCAGTACTTC. This encodes CASSPTPSSYNEQYF.

This clonotype was found once. The chain combines TRBV6-5 with TRBJ2-7, with D tentatively TRBD1 (6 bases). Trimming took 5 bases from V and 4 from J, leaving 15 bases between them. Germline values: CDR1 MNHEY, CDR2 SVGAGI. This CDR3 has 14 residues. Here the CDR3 DNA reads TGTGCCAGCAGTCCAGGTGGACAGTTTTACGAGCAGTACTTC. Its translation: CASSPGGQFYEQYF.

In this sample, this clonotype turned up a few times. This rearrangement joins TRBV15 to TRBJ2-7, with a weak D call TRBD1 (6 bases). This CDR3 is built from 14 residues. V gave up 1 base and J gave up 2 bases, with 9 bases separating them. Looked up from germline, CDR1 is LNHNV and CDR2 is YYDKDF (reference sequence). CDR3 in DNA: TGTGCCACCAGCAGAGTCGGGGACACCTACGAGCAGTACTTC. It specifies CATSRVGDTYEQYF.

This chain connects TRBV4-1 to TRBJ2-5; 14 bases fit TRBD2. Looked up from germline, CDR1 is MGHRA and CDR2 is YSYEKL. This CDR3 contains 17 residues. The trim removed 0 bases at V and 4 bases at J, leaving 4 bases unmatched. The CDR3, as DNA: TGCGCCAGCAGCCAAGATGGGACTAGCGGGAGTGGAGAGACCCAGTACTTC. Residues: CASSQDGTSGSGETQYF.

This clonotype has more than one count but fewer than ten. V usage is TRBV20-1 and J usage is TRBJ2-7; 7 nucleotides line up with TRBD1. The CDR3 covers 15 residues. Trimming removed 0 bases from V and 1 base from J; junction bases left unmatched: 6. Germline assignment: CDR1 DFQATT and CDR2 SNEGSKA (reference sequence). In DNA, the CDR3 is TGCAGTGCTAGAGATGCCAGGGGGTTTTCCTACGAGCAGTACTTC. Translated, it gives CSARDARGFSYEQYF.

Only one count was recorded for this clonotype. The gene calls are TRBV2 and TRBJ2-3; 8 bases map to TRBD2. There are 14 residues in the CDR3. After removal of 9 bases from V and 1 base from J, the junction contained 6 bases not matched to a gene. In germline, CDR1 is SNHLY, CDR2 FYNNEI. The chain's CDR3 is CARAGRAGTDTQYF. In DNA, the CDR3 is TGTGCCAGAGCCGGGAGGGCGGGCACAGATACGCAGTATTTT.

The chain employs TRBV20-1 and TRBJ2-1; 8 bases line up with TRBD2. Germline values: CDR1 DFQATT, CDR2 SNEGSKA (reference sequence). Trimming took 0 bases from V and 6 from J; bases not matched to a gene: 7. There are 15 residues in the CDR3. CDR3 sequence (DNA): TGCAGTGCTAGAGATCGCCGGGAGGGCCTCAATGAGCAGTTCTTC. This codes for CSARDRREGLNEQFF.

The sample holds a few counts of this clonotype. This rearrangement joins TRBV2 to TRBJ2-6; maybe TRBD1 (5 bases). V lost 1 base and J 0 bases, leaving 10 bases between the germline ends. CDR1 is SNHLY, CDR2 FYNNEI, per germline. This CDR3 spans 17 amino acids. The CDR3 bases are TGTGCCAGCAGTGAAGACAGGATGGGCTCTGGGGCCAACGTCCTGACTTTC. The encoded protein is CASSEDRMGSGANVLTF.

A word on this clonotype: Sequence at one end of the junction differs from germline and may be a read error. V gene TRBV3-1 combines with J gene TRBJ1-2; D remains ambiguous. The CDR3 loop spans 14 amino acids. Germline CDR1 is LGHDT and CDR2 is YNNKEL (reference sequence). CDR3: CASSHAGRDYGYTF. The CDR3 DNA sequence: TGCGCCAGCAGCCATGCGGGTAGGGACTATGGCTACACCTTC.

This chain connects TRBV9 to TRBJ1-5; 10 nucleotides agree with TRBD1. V dropped 0 bases and J dropped 3; count of bases not matched to a gene: 3. The CDR3 totals 16 residues. CDR1 SGDLS and CDR2 YYNGEE come from the germline V gene. CDR3 coding DNA: TGTGCCAGCAGCGTAGGGGACAGGGGCGCCAATCAGCCCCAGCATTTT. This translates into CASSVGDRGANQPQHF.

This clonotype was counted only a few times. The rearrangement uses TRBV10-3 and TRBJ2-5; no firm D call. This CDR3 contains 14 residues. From germline, CDR1 is ENHRY and CDR2 SYGVKD. V was clipped by 6 bases and J by 3 bases, with 14 bases between them. Here the CDR3 DNA reads TGTGCCATCAGCCGCCTGGAAAAAAAAGAGACCCAGTACTTC. Translating it yields CAISRLEKKETQYF.

This chain links TRBV6-5 with TRBJ1-4; 8 bases agree with TRBD1. J lost 6 bases, V lost 6 bases, and 6 bases had no gene match. CDR3 length equals 14 residues. The germline V gene has CDR1 MNHEY and CDR2 SVGAGI. The CDR3 region has the DNA TGTGCCAGCAGACCCAGGGGGCGGGATGAAAAACTGTTTTTT. The encoded protein is CASRPRGRDEKLFF.

This clonotype was seen only a few times. CDR3 bases: TGTGCCAGCAGCACCCGGCAAACGCAAGAGACCCAGTACTTC. It translates to CASSTRQTQETQYF. The chain recombines TRBV13 with TRBJ2-5; D unresolved. Trimming removed 5 bases at V and 2 bases at J, with 12 bases between. The germline gives CDR1 PRHDT, CDR2 FYEKMQ (reference sequence). CDR3 length: 14 residues.

The chain employs TRBV12-3 or TRBV12-4 and TRBJ1-1; no clear D. V lost 4 bases, J lost 4 bases, and 16 bases lay in between. The CDR3 is 15 residues long. For the CDR3, the DNA is TGTGCCAGCAGTTCTAGAAAACTTGGAGGCACTGAAGCTTTCTTT. Translated, it gives CASSSRKLGGTEAFF.

This clonotype was detected only a few times. The V gene is TRBV6-6, the J gene TRBJ2-5; the D call may be TRBD1 or TRBD2 (5 bases each). Between the trimmed V and J ends, which lost 0 bases and 7 bases, there was a span of 12 bases. CDR1 and CDR2 from the germline V gene are MNHNY and SVGAGI (reference sequence). The CDR3 is made up of 14 amino acids. The CDR3: CASSYSSGAGTQYF. The DNA of the CDR3 is TGTGCCAGCAGTTACTCGTCCGGGGCGGGGACCCAGTACTTC.

This clonotype was recorded a few times. V gene TRBV6-4 combines with J gene TRBJ2-3, with D perhaps TRBD1 or TRBD2 (6 bases each). With 1 base removed from V and 8 bases from J, the gap between germline ends came to 10 bases. Germline lookup yields CDR1 MRHNA and CDR2 SNTAGT. The CDR3 is made up of 13 amino acids. This chain's CDR3 is CASSDLGGGTQYF. The CDR3 DNA is TGTGCCAGCAGTGACTTGGGGGGCGGTACGCAGTATTTT.

The gene calls are TRBV27 and TRBJ1-2; no definite D call. V gave up 6 bases and J gave up 8 bases, with 16 bases separating them. This CDR3 region has 13 residues. Germline V gives CDR1 MNHEY, CDR2 SMNVEV (reference sequence). The CDR3, as DNA: TGTGCCAGCAGGATCGACCGCTCAGGAGGCTACACCTTC. Translating gives CASRIDRSGGYTF.

V and J are TRBV20-1 and TRBJ2-4; D not resolved. The assigned J gene may be wrong: the sequence end matches TRBJ2-7 better. Germline CDR1 is DFQATT and CDR2 is SNEGSKA (reference sequence). The CDR3 runs to 14 residues. As DNA, the CDR3 is TGCAGTGCGCAATACGAGTATTTAGACTACGAGCAGTACTTC. Its protein product is CSAQYEYLDYEQYF.

The chain links TRBV10-3 to TRBJ2-4; no firm D call. Near its end, the DNA agrees better with TRBJ2-7, so the J call may be wrong. This CDR3 has 14 residues. Looked up from germline, CDR1 is ENHRY and CDR2 is SYGVKD. This CDR3 reads CAISESSLGSEQYF. CDR3 nucleotides: TGTGCCATCAGTGAGTCCTCATTGGGATCCGAGCAGTACTTC.

The chain joins TRBV12-3 or TRBV12-4 to TRBJ2-1; 12 bases line up with TRBD1. J lost 8 bases, V lost 6 bases, and 5 bases had no gene match. This CDR3 spans 14 amino acids. Here the CDR3 reads CASRLGQGADEQFF. The CDR3 DNA reads TGTGCCAGCAGGCTGGGACAGGGGGCAGATGAGCAGTTCTTC.

The chain combines TRBV24-1 with TRBJ2-1; 7 bases are a match to TRBD1. Germline lookup yields CDR1 KGHDR and CDR2 SFDVKD. This CDR3 has 15 residues. J lost 6 bases, V lost 7 bases, and 11 bases had no gene match. The CDR3 DNA sequence: TGTGCCACCAGGCCGACAGGGAATTCTGCCAATGAGCAGTTCTTC. Translating it yields CATRPTGNSANEQFF.